This record concerns one T cell receptor beta chain sequence. Its target is unknown. The germline CDR1 and CDR2 sequences are MGHRA and YSYEKL. V lost 0 bases to trimming and J lost 1 base, with 3 bases between them. The CDR3 consists of 14 residues. Sequencing used cDNA as its template, made by extracting RNA and reverse transcribing it. Assay: immunoSEQ multiplex PCR; the TCRdb copy retains only in-frame clones and omits some. Of about 270,000 clones in the sample, approximately 60% were seen once. This sample stems from a study of CD8+ T cells in alopecia areata. Treatment specified: oral pan-JAK inhibitor, 5-10 mg twice daily. Individuals with alopecia areata gave both lesional scalp punch biopsies and peripheral blood for collection. Study-wide results and caveats: Tofacitinib significantly lowered scalp clonality and expanded CD8+ clones among the top 100. Many expanded lesional clones persisted during tofacitinib (in both scalp and blood). The study found higher clonality in lesional than normal scalp, especially in alopecia totalis/universalis.

The chain joins TRBV4-1 to TRBJ2-2, with D unclear. This receptor was obtained from a human donor with alopecia areata. The material sequenced was CD4+ T cells sorted from blood, taken at roughly week 53, from a patient treated with tofacitinib. In nucleotides, the CDR3 is TGCGCCAGCAGCCAAGAGCGGAACACCGGGGAGCTGTTTTTT. Protein sequence: CASSQERNTGELFF.